These 17 T cell receptor beta chains originate from one sample sequenced in a study of vaccination and CD4 T cells after COVID-19. Their antigens remain unidentified. Specified treatment: approximately 10-day PBMC culture with coronavirus spike peptide pools or control peptides (ViraFEST assay). Oncomine TCR Beta short-read sequencing was applied to DNA from cultured CD4+ T cells. Via MiXCR, TCRdb re-called the PCR reads, giving one row per CDR3 protein. The sample gives about 8,900 distinct CDR3 sequences, around 60% of which show up once; about 29% is in the top ten. Sequenced sample: CD4+ T cells from blood, cultured in vitro. The receptors here all came from a human donor who had recovered from COVID-19.

The chain recombines TRBV7-2 with TRBJ1-3; possible D gene TRBD1, 5 bases. Trimming removed 1 base from V and 4 bases from J, with 11 bases in between. In germline, CDR1 is SGHTA, CDR2 FQGNSA. This CDR3 spans 15 amino acids. CDR3 protein: CASSLGVGPGNTIYF. DNA of the CDR3: TGTGCCAGCAGCTTAGGCGTGGGGCCCGGAAACACCATATATTTT.

The chain couples TRBV27 to TRBJ1-3; 9 positions agree with TRBD1. The CDR3 has 15 amino acids. V shed 5 bases and J 3 bases; nucleotides not matched to a gene: 5. The germline V gene has CDR1 MNHEY and CDR2 SMNVEV (reference sequence). The CDR3 loop is CASSPDRGGGNTIYF. CDR3 DNA: TGTGCCAGCAGTCCGGACAGGGGAGGTGGAAACACCATATATTTT.

This clonotype occurred once. The chain combines TRBV7-8 with TRBJ2-1; 11 nucleotides agree with TRBD2. In germline, CDR1 is SGHVS, CDR2 FQNEAQ. V shed 4 bases, J shed 3 bases, and the junction held 11 bases outside the gene matches. CDR3 length: 18 residues. The CDR3 protein is CASSSGTSGTKGYNEQFF. As DNA, the CDR3 is TGTGCCAGCAGCTCCGGGACTAGCGGTACAAAAGGCTACAATGAGCAGTTCTTC.

The gene calls are TRBV6-5 and TRBJ2-3, with D unclear. Germline loops: CDR1 MNHEY, CDR2 SVGAGI. The CDR3 totals 16 residues. The V gene lost 0 bases and the J gene lost 2 bases, with 12 bases spanning the gap. CDR3: CASSYSMAAYTDTQYF. The CDR3 nucleotides are TGTGCCAGCAGTTACTCGATGGCGGCCTACACAGATACGCAGTATTTT.

Only a few counts were recorded for this clonotype. The gene calls are TRBV20-1 and TRBJ1-2; D is possibly TRBD1 (6 bases). The CDR3 length is 15 residues. Germline-derived CDR1 and CDR2 are DFQATT and SNEGSKA (reference sequence). Trimming removed 0 bases at V and 4 bases at J, with 15 bases between. The CDR3 protein is CSARDTGQPVYGYTF. In DNA form, the CDR3 reads TGCAGTGCTAGAGATACAGGACAGCCAGTCTATGGCTACACCTTC.

Only one count was recorded for this clonotype. V gene TRBV2 combines with J gene TRBJ1-2; unclear D gene. Germline-derived CDR1 and CDR2 are SNHLY and FYNNEI. The CDR3 is 11 residues long. Trimming shortened V by 4 bases and J by 4 bases, and 4 bases separated the two germline ends. As DNA, the CDR3 is TGTGCCAGCAGTGTCCGCTATGGCTACACCTTC. It is translated as CASSVRYGYTF.

This clonotype was seen only once. The chain has TRBV20-1 and TRBJ1-3; no clear D gene. The CDR3 consists of 13 residues. The V end lost 2 bases, the J end lost 1 base, and 6 bases lay between the germline ends. The germline CDR1 and CDR2 sequences are DFQATT and SNEGSKA (reference sequence). The CDR3 region has the DNA TGCAGTGCTAGATTTCAATCTGGAAACACCATATATTTT. Translating gives CSARFQSGNTIYF.

The chain employs TRBV2 and TRBJ2-5; 11 bases map to TRBD2. J gave up 1 base and V 4 bases, and 2 bases lay outside the gene matches. Germline V lookup: CDR1 SNHLY, CDR2 FYNNEI. This CDR3 region has 15 residues. Here the CDR3 reads CASSVLAGVQETQYF. The CDR3 DNA follows: TGTGCCAGCAGTGTACTAGCGGGGGTCCAAGAGACCCAGTACTTC.

The gene calls are TRBV6-1 and TRBJ2-5, with 7 bases identical to TRBD1. Trimming cost V 3 bases and J 5 bases; bases outside gene matches: 6. The CDR3 extends over 14 amino acids. CDR1 is MNHNS and CDR2 is SASEGT in the germline V gene. CDR3 in amino acids: CASSESGGEETQYF. CDR3 bases: TGTGCCAGCAGTGAGTCAGGGGGAGAGGAGACCCAGTACTTC.

This clonotype has more than one count but fewer than ten. The chain has TRBV6-2 or TRBV6-3 and TRBJ1-5; D not certain. V dropped 7 bases and J dropped 5 bases, with 12 bases sitting between them. Germline V gene lookup returns CDR1 MNHEY and CDR2 SVGEGT. The CDR3 is 13 amino acids. This CDR3 reads CASTIGLHQPQHF. The CDR3 region has the DNA TGTGCCAGCACTATCGGCCTTCATCAGCCCCAGCATTTT.

This chain joins TRBV2 and TRBJ1-1; the D gene is possibly TRBD1 (5 bases). The CDR3 loop spans 13 amino acids. Germline V gene sequence: CDR1 SNHLY, CDR2 FYNNEI. V was cut by 5 bases and J by 5 bases, with 12 bases left in between. The CDR3 DNA is TGTGCCAGCAGTTTCCGGGAGGGGACTGAAGCTTTCTTT. Its protein is CASSFREGTEAFF.

The chain is built from TRBV7-6 and TRBJ1-6; D call uncertain. This CDR3 is built from 19 residues. Trimming removed 0 bases from V and 7 bases from J, with 22 bases in between. The germline V gene has CDR1 SGHVS and CDR2 FNYEAQ. CDR3 sequence (DNA): TGTGCCAGCAGCTTAGCTTCAATCGGCACAGTTAATTTGAATTCACCCCTCCACTTT. It translates to CASSLASIGTVNLNSPLHF. Full variable domain (missing parts from reference TRBV7-6 and TRBJ1-6): GAGVSQSPRYKVTKRGQDVALRCDPISGHVSLYWYRQALGQGPEFLTYFNYEAQQDKSGLPNDRFSAERPEGSISTLTIQRTEQRDSAMYRCASSLASIGTVNLNSPLHFGNGTRLTVT.

The chain is built from TRBV25-1 and TRBJ1-4, with a possible D match to TRBD1 (5 bases). This CDR3 has 13 amino acids. Germline loops: CDR1 MGHDK, CDR2 SYGVNS. Trimming stripped 4 bases from V and 5 bases from J, with 8 bases between. This CDR3 reads CASSVRDNEKLFF. The CDR3 DNA is TGTGCCAGCAGTGTCCGGGACAATGAAAAACTGTTTTTT.

This rearrangement joins TRBV30 to TRBJ2-7, with D perhaps matching TRBD1 (5 bases). V was pared by 2 bases and J by 4 bases, with 12 bases between. The CDR3 is made up of 13 amino acids. CDR1 is GTSNPN, CDR2 SVGIG, per germline (reference sequence). The CDR3 protein is CAWSLGDRYEQYF. Here the CDR3 DNA reads TGTGCCTGGAGTCTAGGGGATCGGTACGAGCAGTACTTC.

This clonotype was counted a few times. The chain joins TRBV20-1 to TRBJ1-5, with unresolved D. Trimming removed 2 bases from V and 8 bases from J, with 13 bases in between. The CDR3 totals 13 residues. CDR1 and CDR2 (germline): DFQATT, SNEGSKA (reference sequence). The CDR3 DNA reads TGCAGTGCTAGAAGGACCGCCCAGGAGCCCCAGCATTTT. Its protein is CSARRTAQEPQHF.

The chain couples TRBV6-1 to TRBJ2-6; 7 nucleotides match TRBD1. There are 15 residues in the CDR3. V shed 6 bases and J 2 bases; nucleotides not matched to a gene: 4. Germline V gives CDR1 MNHNS, CDR2 SASEGT. Here the CDR3 reads CASSLQGAGANVLTF. The CDR3 region has the DNA TGTGCCAGCAGCCTTCAGGGGGCTGGGGCCAACGTCCTGACTTTC.

This clonotype has only a few counts. This sequence joins TRBV6-1 and TRBJ2-7, with D perhaps TRBD2 (8 bases). The ends were cut back, 6 bases at V and 6 bases at J, with 12 bases in the middle. The germline V gene has CDR1 MNHNS and CDR2 SASEGT. CDR3 length equals 12 residues. The CDR3 loop reads CASSGRGREQYF. CDR3 nucleotides: TGTGCCAGCAGCGGGAGGGGGCGCGAGCAGTACTTC.